These 15 T cell receptor beta chains share one sample of origin, sequenced in a study of response to subunit inactivated influenza vaccine. TCRdb analysed the RT-PCR reads with MiXCR anew, one entry per CDR3 protein. Of about 500,000 distinct CDR3 sequences listed, approximately 7.8% are singletons. This specimen consisted of PBMCs from blood, obtained around 25 months after vaccination. The source of these receptors is a man between 50 and 69 years old who received an inactivated influenza vaccine.

This clonotype appeared a few times. The rearrangement joins TRBV11-2 to TRBJ2-3; 8 bases line up with TRBD2. The germline gives CDR1 SGHAT, CDR2 FQNNGV. The CDR3 contains 19 residues. V shed 3 bases, J shed 3 bases, and the junction held 17 bases outside the gene matches. The CDR3 region is CASSFRPIISGGPTDTQYF. As DNA, the CDR3 is TGTGCCAGCAGCTTCCGTCCTATTATTTCGGGGGGGCCGACAGATACGCAGTATTTT.

This clonotype was detected ten times or more. This chain links TRBV5-1 with TRBJ2-7; TRBD2 matches at 10 bases. Germline V gives CDR1 SGHRS, CDR2 YFSETQ. The CDR3 totals 21 residues. V shed 2 bases, J shed 4 bases, and the junction held 24 bases outside the gene matches. The CDR3 loop is CASSLTLRLAGAKSAKYEQYF. CDR3 nucleotides: TGCGCCAGCAGCTTAACCCTTCGGCTAGCGGGGGCAAAGTCCGCAAAATACGAGCAGTACTTC. Based on the CDR3 plus reference TRBV5-1 and TRBJ2-7, the full variable domain is KAGVTQTPRYLIKTRGQQVTLSCSPISGHRSVSWYQQTPGQGLQFLFEYFSETQRNKGNFPGRFSGRQFSNSRSEMNVSTLELGDSALYLCASSLTLRLAGAKSAKYEQYFGPGTRLTVT.

The sample holds many counts of this clonotype. The genes are TRBV10-3 and TRBJ2-3; D possibly corresponds to TRBD1 (8 bases). The length of the CDR3 is 18 residues. V lost 0 bases to trimming and J lost 0 bases, with 16 bases between them. Germline V gene data show CDR1 as ENHRY and CDR2 as SYGVKD. The CDR3 here is CAISESMGGTGSTDTQYF. The DNA for the CDR3 is TGTGCCATCAGTGAGTCGATGGGAGGGACAGGAAGCACAGATACGCAGTATTTT.

This chain connects TRBV7-2 to TRBJ2-3, with D possibly TRBD1 on 6 matching bases. Per the germline V gene, CDR1 is SGHTA and CDR2 is FQGNSA. This CDR3 region has 12 residues. The V and J ends lost 1 base and 11 bases respectively, with 10 bases between them. CDR3 coding DNA: TGTGCCAGCAGCTTAGACAGGGTGGTGCAGTATTTT. Protein: CASSLDRVVQYF.

The chain carries TRBV20-1 and TRBJ1-4, with D possibly TRBD1 on 5 matching bases. V dropped 0 bases and J dropped 4 bases, with 15 bases sitting between them. In germline, CDR1 is DFQATT, CDR2 SNEGSKA (reference sequence). The CDR3 runs 16 residues. The CDR3 spells CSARDHSPGNNEKLFF. The CDR3 nucleotides read TGCAGTGCTAGAGATCATTCCCCAGGGAATAATGAAAAACTGTTTTTT.

This clonotype was counted between two and nine times. V gene TRBV12-3 or TRBV12-4 combines with J gene TRBJ1-1, with 7 bases fitting TRBD1. V lost 5 bases to trimming and J lost 0 bases; unmatched junction nucleotides: 3. The CDR3 has 14 residues. The CDR3 protein is CASSADRMNTEAFF. CDR3 nucleotide sequence: TGTGCCAGCAGTGCGGACAGGATGAACACTGAAGCTTTCTTT.

This clonotype was seen ten or more times. The chain couples TRBV7-8 to TRBJ2-7, with no clear D. Deletions cut 5 bases from V and 3 bases from J, with 14 bases between. The germline CDR1 and CDR2 sequences are SGHVS and FQNEAQ. This CDR3 region has 14 residues. DNA for the CDR3: TGTGCCAGCAGCCCGTATACTAAAGACTACGAGCAGTACTTC. Amino acids: CASSPYTKDYEQYF. Based on the CDR3 plus reference TRBV7-8 and TRBJ2-7, the full variable domain is GAGVSQSPRYKVAKRGQDVALRCDPISGHVSLFWYQQALGQGPEFLTYFQNEAQLDKSGLPSDRFFAERPEGSVSTLKIQRTQQEDSAVYLCASSPYTKDYEQYFGPGTRLTVT.

This clonotype turned up a few times. The DNA for the CDR3 is TGCAGTGCTAGGGGACTTCCGGACGGTCCAGATACGCAGTATTTT. Encoded protein: CSARGLPDGPDTQYF. The chain combines TRBV20-1 with TRBJ2-3; TRBD2 is a possible D gene (6 bases). This CDR3 comprises 15 residues. With 3 bases removed from V and 4 bases from J, the gap between germline ends came to 17 bases. Germline CDR1 and CDR2: DFQATT and SNEGSKA (reference sequence).

The chain couples TRBV18 to TRBJ2-2, with D tentatively TRBD1 (5 bases). Germline V gene lookup returns CDR1 KGHSH and CDR2 LQKENI. The CDR3 loop spans 16 amino acids. V gave up 3 bases and J gave up 1 base, with 12 bases separating them. In DNA, the CDR3 is TGTGCCAGCTCACCGACCTTCGACAGGAACACCGGGGAGCTGTTTTTT. Protein product: CASSPTFDRNTGELFF.

The rearrangement uses TRBV7-9 and TRBJ2-1; D is undetermined. Looked up from germline, CDR1 is SEHNR and CDR2 is FQNEAQ (reference sequence). The CDR3 is 14 residues long. Trimming stripped 5 bases from V and 9 bases from J, with 17 bases between. CDR3 region: CASSPELRVTEQFF. The CDR3 coding sequence is TGTGCCAGCAGCCCGGAACTCAGAGTTACTGAGCAGTTCTTC.

This clonotype was counted ten times or more. The V call is TRBV7-2, the J call TRBJ1-3; 9 bases line up with TRBD1. Germline assignment: CDR1 SGHTA and CDR2 FQGNSA. J lost 1 base, V lost 3 bases, and 4 bases had no gene match. The CDR3 covers 16 residues. Here the CDR3 reads CASSFSGTGSGNTIYF. CDR3 bases: TGTGCCAGCAGCTTCTCCGGGACAGGGTCTGGAAACACCATATATTTT.

The chain has TRBV5-1 and TRBJ2-1; TRBD2 is a possible D gene (7 bases). Germline lookup yields CDR1 SGHRS and CDR2 YFSETQ. The CDR3 runs to 16 residues. The V gene lost 4 bases and the J gene lost 5 bases, with 19 bases spanning the gap. The chain's CDR3 is CASSPWGLADNNEQFF. CDR3 in DNA: TGCGCCAGCAGCCCCTGGGGGCTAGCGGATAACAATGAGCAGTTCTTC.

This clonotype was recorded at least ten times. The V and J genes are TRBV4-1 and TRBJ1-2, with no clear D. CDR1 and CDR2 from the germline V gene are MGHRA and YSYEKL. This CDR3 spans 13 amino acids. V was trimmed by 0 bases and J by 11 bases, leaving 13 bases between them. CDR3 in amino acids: CASSQDQGRGYTF. Here the CDR3 DNA reads TGCGCCAGCAGCCAAGATCAAGGGAGAGGGTACACCTTC.

This clonotype was observed a few times. This chain connects TRBV29-1 to TRBJ1-6; 9 bases map to TRBD1. Germline values: CDR1 SQVTM, CDR2 ANQGSEA. V trimming: 7 bases; J trimming: 8 bases; junction bases outside the gene matches: 6. The CDR3 spans 13 residues. This CDR3 is CSAGQGLDSPLHF. The CDR3 DNA follows: TGCAGCGCCGGACAGGGGTTAGATTCACCCCTCCACTTT.

This clonotype turned up a few times. This chain uses TRBV28 with TRBJ2-1, with D hard to call. V was trimmed by 3 bases and J by 2 bases, leaving 20 bases between them. CDR1 and CDR2 from the germline V gene are MDHEN and SYDVKM. The CDR3 covers 18 residues. The CDR3 DNA reads as TGTGCCAGCAGTTTGGCTGGGTCCTGGGCACCAGCCTACAATGAGCAGTTCTTC. Protein: CASSLAGSWAPAYNEQFF.